This T cell receptor (beta chain) was profiled in a study of T cell clusters in autoimmune cytopenias. This CDR3 is 14 amino acids long. Germline CDR1 and CDR2: MNHEY and SVGEGT. On this clonotype: Antigen specificity is unknown.

TRB amplification used roughly 250 ng of peripheral blood genomic DNA. TRB rearrangements were amplified by touch-down multiplex PCR with mixed TRB-A/B primers. TCRdb re-called the multiplex PCR reads and gives one entry per CDR3 protein, without DNA. Seen in this sample are about 5,900 distinct CDR3 sequences; the ten most common clones hold approximately 8%. General study points: The T cell clusters came from computational analysis alone and lack functional validation. TRB repertoire shifts in secondary cytopenia and chronic lymphocytic leukemia mostly reflected lymphoma, not autoimmunity. Primary autoimmune cytopenia patients seemingly lacked the physiological T cell clusters found in healthy donors.

The chain carries TRBV6-2 or TRBV6-3 and TRBJ1-1; TCRdb gives TRBD1 as the D gene, but with no DNA this cannot be confirmed. The sample taken for sequencing was peripheral blood. This receptor was identified in a human donor with an autoimmune cytopenia or autoimmune hepatitis (not recorded which). The CDR3 spells CASRGKQGYTEAFF.